Listed here are 26 T cell receptor beta chains from one sample, sequenced in a study of CD8 T cells in Susac syndrome. Random hexamers were used to reverse transcribe an amount of about 0.45 to 1 ug RNA. TCRdb re-called the immunoSEQ multiplex PCR reads through MiXCR, storing one row per CDR3 protein. Here the sample spans about 200,000 distinct CDR3 sequences, roughly 94% being singletons. Sample: CD4+ T cells from PBMCs. The receptor source for this set is a human donor in good health.

This chain links TRBV19 with TRBJ1-6; D perhaps matches TRBD1 (5 bases). Germline CDR1 is LNHDA and CDR2 is SQIVND (reference sequence). V shed 6 bases and J shed 3 bases, with 18 bases lying between them. CDR3 length: 17 residues. The chain's CDR3 is CASSNPGQQYYNSPLHF. CDR3 coding DNA: TGTGCCAGTAGCAACCCCGGACAACAATACTATAATTCACCCCTCCACTTT.

The chain is built from TRBV29-1 and TRBJ2-3, with 7 nucleotides matching TRBD1. Germline V gene sequence: CDR1 SQVTM, CDR2 ANQGSEA. There are 14 residues in the CDR3. J gave up 2 bases and V 7 bases, and 9 bases lay outside the gene matches. In DNA form, the CDR3 reads TGCAGCGCCGCCCCGACAGGGAACACAGATACGCAGTATTTT. Its protein product is CSAAPTGNTDTQYF.

This chain links TRBV20-1 with TRBJ2-7, with TRBD2 matching 8 bases. Germline-derived CDR1 and CDR2 are DFQATT and SNEGSKA (reference sequence). The CDR3 is made up of 14 amino acids. After removal of 5 bases from V and 6 bases from J, the junction contained 12 bases not matched to a gene. CDR3: CSALTGGPGGEQYF. CDR3 nucleotides: TGCAGTGCTCTCACGGGGGGGCCCGGAGGCGAGCAGTACTTC.

The DNA of the CDR3 is TGCAGCGTTAAATGGGGGCCCACAGATACGCAGTATTTT. Translation: CSVKWGPTDTQYF. This chain joins TRBV29-1 and TRBJ2-3, with D perhaps TRBD1 (6 bases). V lost 5 bases to trimming and J lost 2 bases, with 11 bases between them. CDR1 and CDR2 from the germline V gene are SQVTM and ANQGSEA. This CDR3 has 13 amino acids.

The V gene is TRBV6-2 or TRBV6-3, the J gene TRBJ2-2, with TRBD2 matching 7 bases. Germline values: CDR1 MNHEY, CDR2 SVGEGT. The V segment lost 7 bases and the J segment 7 bases; nucleotides outside the gene matches: 18. CDR3 length: 17 residues. CDR3 in DNA: TGTGCCAGCACCACAATTATCATGGCGGGAGCTGGCGGGGAGCTGTTTTTT. This translates into CASTTIIMAGAGGELFF.

The gene calls are TRBV19 and TRBJ1-5; tentative D call: TRBD1 (5 bases). V lost 6 bases to trimming and J lost 5 bases, with 14 bases between them. Germline V lookup: CDR1 LNHDA, CDR2 SQIVND (reference sequence). The CDR3 length is 14 residues. The CDR3: CASRLRGDDQPQHF. CDR3 DNA: TGTGCCAGTAGATTGAGGGGAGACGATCAGCCCCAGCATTTT. The full variable domain, in which reference TRBV19 and TRBJ1-5 provide the parts outside the CDR3, is DGGITQSPKYLFRKEGQNVTLSCEQNLNHDAMYWYRQDPGQGLRLIYYSQIVNDFQKGDIAEGYSVSREKKESFPLTVTSAQKNPTAFYLCASRLRGDDQPQHFGDGTRLSIL.

V is TRBV4-3 and J is TRBJ1-2; D remains unclear. V was pared by 0 bases and J by 0 bases, with 8 bases between. The germline CDR1 and CDR2 sequences are LGHNA and YSLEER. The CDR3 consists of 15 residues. This chain's CDR3 is CASSQDLDTNYGYTF. The CDR3 coding sequence is TGCGCCAGCAGCCAAGATCTTGACACTAACTATGGCTACACCTTC.

The table lists this clonotype with a count of one. The V call is TRBV12-3 or TRBV12-4, the J call TRBJ1-5, with TRBD1 as a possible D gene (5 bases). V was pared by 5 bases and J by 9 bases, with 17 bases between. This CDR3 is 14 amino acids long. The CDR3 bases are TGTGCCAGCAGTCCCGGGACCGGGGCGCCGCCCCAGCATTTT. The encoded protein is CASSPGTGAPPQHF.

CDR3 protein: CASQRSGANVLTF. The CDR3 region has the DNA TGTGCCAGCCAGCGCTCTGGGGCCAACGTCCTGACTTTC. The chain recombines TRBV27 with TRBJ2-6; D gene ambiguous. Germline CDR1 MNHEY, CDR2 SMNVEV (reference sequence). Trimming removed 8 bases at V and 0 bases at J, with 5 bases between. The CDR3 totals 13 residues.

This sequence joins TRBV13 and TRBJ1-4, with 7 bases that match TRBD1. This CDR3 region has 15 residues. V was pared by 6 bases and J by 4 bases, with 8 bases of the junction left unmatched. CDR1 is PRHDT, CDR2 FYEKMQ, per germline (reference sequence). CDR3 protein: CASSLTGTDNEKLFF. CDR3 sequence (DNA): TGTGCCAGCAGTTTGACAGGGACGGATAATGAAAAACTGTTTTTT.

The gene calls are TRBV4-1 and TRBJ2-5, with D perhaps assigned TRBD1 or TRBD2 (7 bases each). Trimming took off 0 bases at V and 4 bases at J, with 15 bases between the two ends. CDR1 and CDR2 (germline): MGHRA, YSYEKL. CDR3 length: 16 amino acids. The CDR3 sequence is CASSQELFRGGETQYF. The CDR3 coding sequence is TGCGCCAGCAGCCAAGAATTATTCAGGGGGGGAGAGACCCAGTACTTC.

This chain links TRBV6-6 with TRBJ2-1, with 8 bases aligning to TRBD1. Germline assignment: CDR1 MNHNY and CDR2 SVGAGI (reference sequence). This CDR3 contains 13 residues. J lost 6 bases, V lost 11 bases, and 9 bases had no gene match. For the CDR3, the DNA is TGTGCCGGACGGACAGGGAGTACCAATGAGCAGTTCTTC. The encoded protein is CAGRTGSTNEQFF.

The rearrangement links TRBV29-1 to TRBJ2-5; D call uncertain. CDR1 is SQVTM and CDR2 is ANQGSEA in the germline V gene. V lost 4 bases to trimming and J lost 5 bases, with 17 bases between them. The CDR3 is 14 residues long. The CDR3 DNA sequence: TGCAGCGTTGTTACCAGGCTACCCCAGGAGACCCAGTACTTC. It yields the protein CSVVTRLPQETQYF.

The rearrangement joins TRBV20-1 to TRBJ1-5; perhaps TRBD1 as D (5 bases). CDR1 is DFQATT and CDR2 is SNEGSKA in the germline V gene (reference sequence). The V end lost 5 bases, the J end lost 4 bases, and 18 bases lay between the germline ends. The CDR3 is made up of 15 amino acids. The CDR3 nucleotides are TGCAGTGCTGTGAACCCGGACAATGGTAATCAGCCCCAGCATTTT. It yields the protein CSAVNPDNGNQPQHF.

The V call is TRBV20-1, the J call TRBJ1-6; D gene ambiguous. The CDR3 covers 12 residues. Germline loops: CDR1 DFQATT, CDR2 SNEGSKA (reference sequence). V gave up 5 bases and J gave up 8 bases, with 10 bases separating them. CDR3 nucleotide sequence: TGCAGTGCTCCGGGTCGGGATTCACCCCTCCACTTT. Encoded protein: CSAPGRDSPLHF.

The rearrangement joins TRBV5-1 to TRBJ1-2; D not resolved. Trimming shortened V by 3 bases and J by 2 bases, and 11 bases separated the two germline ends. CDR3 length equals 14 residues. In germline, CDR1 is SGHRS, CDR2 YFSETQ. The CDR3 is CASSSGNLNYGYTF. CDR3 DNA sequence: TGCGCCAGCAGCTCGGGCAACCTCAACTATGGCTACACCTTC.

The chain employs TRBV15 and TRBJ2-5; 8 positions match TRBD2. The trim removed 2 bases at V and 5 bases at J, leaving 10 bases unmatched. Germline CDR1 reads LNHNV; CDR2 reads YYDKDF (reference sequence). The CDR3 totals 16 residues. CDR3 sequence reads: CATSRSTSGEGETQYF. The CDR3 coding sequence is TGTGCCACCAGCAGAAGTACTAGCGGAGAGGGGGAGACCCAGTACTTC.

J is TRBJ1-5 and V is TRBV20-1, with no clear D. Germline CDR1 reads DFQATT; CDR2 reads SNEGSKA (reference sequence). The CDR3 has 13 residues. Trimming removed 3 bases from V and 2 bases from J, with 8 bases in between. The CDR3 DNA sequence: TGCAGTGCTAGTGTCCCTGGCAATCAGCCCCAGCATTTT. This translates into CSASVPGNQPQHF.

This chain links TRBV4-1 with TRBJ2-5, with TRBD1 matching over 10 bases. The germline CDR1 and CDR2 sequences are MGHRA and YSYEKL. The trim removed 4 bases at V and 5 bases at J, leaving 4 bases unmatched. This CDR3 comprises 14 residues. The CDR3 sequence is CASSPDRGRETQYF. The CDR3 DNA is TGCGCCAGCAGCCCCGACAGGGGGCGGGAGACCCAGTACTTC.

This clonotype is a singleton in its sample. The chain joins TRBV29-1 to TRBJ1-1; no definite D call. The germline V gene has CDR1 SQVTM and CDR2 ANQGSEA. V shed 2 bases and J shed 2 bases, with 3 bases lying between them. The CDR3 totals 11 residues. CDR3 DNA: TGCAGCGTTGAATCTAACACTGAAGCTTTCTTT. Amino acids: CSVESNTEAFF.

The chain recombines TRBV7-3 with TRBJ2-5; D gene ambiguous. Germline V gives CDR1 SGHTA, CDR2 FQGTGA. The CDR3 is made up of 13 amino acids. V lost 3 bases to trimming and J lost 2 bases, with 7 bases between them. CDR3 amino acids: CASSFTDQETQYF. For the CDR3, the DNA is TGTGCCAGCAGCTTCACTGATCAAGAGACCCAGTACTTC.

The V call is TRBV5-1, the J call TRBJ2-1, with 9 bases identical to TRBD1. V lost 7 bases to trimming and J lost 7 bases; unmatched junction nucleotides: 6. The germline CDR1 and CDR2 sequences are SGHRS and YFSETQ. This CDR3 is built from 13 residues. The CDR3 reads CASGVDRGNEQFF. For the CDR3, the DNA is TGCGCCAGCGGAGTTGACAGGGGGAATGAGCAGTTCTTC. The full variable domain, completed using reference TRBV5-1 and TRBJ2-1, is KAGVTQTPRYLIKTRGQQVTLSCSPISGHRSVSWYQQTPGQGLQFLFEYFSETQRNKGNFPGRFSGRQFSNSRSEMNVSTLELGDSALYLCASGVDRGNEQFFGPGTRLTVL.

The chain combines TRBV2 with TRBJ2-1; either TRBD1 or TRBD2 may fit D (5 bases each). CDR3 length equals 16 residues. Germline V gene data show CDR1 as SNHLY and CDR2 as FYNNEI. The V end lost 6 bases, the J end lost 9 bases, and 24 bases lay between the germline ends. DNA of the CDR3: TGTGCCAGCAGAGATTCTTGGACACTACTTGGGGGTGAGCAGTTCTTC. Protein: CASRDSWTLLGGEQFF. The whole variable domain, remainder taken from reference TRBV2 and TRBJ2-1, is EPEVTQTPSHQVTQMGQEVILRCVPISNHLYFYWYRQILGQKVEFLVSFYNNEISEKSEIFDDQFSVERPDGSNFTLKIRSTKLEDSAMYFCASRDSWTLLGGEQFFGPGTRLTVL.

The chain carries TRBV29-1 and TRBJ2-1; tentative D call: TRBD2 (7 bases). The ends were cut back, 3 bases at V and 2 bases at J, with 17 bases in the middle. This CDR3 is 16 amino acids long. Germline V CDR1 and CDR2: SQVTM, ANQGSEA. CDR3 in DNA: TGCAGCGTTGATCTGGCGGGAGAGGGGGCCTACAATGAGCAGTTCTTC. Residues: CSVDLAGEGAYNEQFF.

The chain links TRBV29-1 to TRBJ1-4; possibly TRBD1 for D (5 bases). Germline CDR1 SQVTM, CDR2 ANQGSEA. The CDR3 sequence is 13 residues long. V lost 2 bases and J 8 bases, leaving 12 bases between the germline ends. In DNA form, the CDR3 reads TGCAGCGTTGAATACGAGACAGAAGAAAAACTGTTTTTT. Its translation is CSVEYETEEKLFF.

The rearrangement links TRBV12-3 or TRBV12-4 to TRBJ1-6; D not resolved. The CDR3 has 14 residues. V was cut by 6 bases and J by 3 bases, with 9 bases left in between. CDR3 nucleotide sequence: TGTGCCAGCAGCCCATCGGTCTATAATTCACCCCTCCACTTT. Translated, it gives CASSPSVYNSPLHF.